These 6 T cell receptor beta chains were sequenced from one sample in a study of blood T cell repertoires in COVID-19. Produced via immunoSEQ multiplex PCR; TCRdb's table is partial and in-frame only. The profile shows approximately 190,000 clones, 87% of them singletons. Material: peripheral blood. Every receptor here comes from a man in his 60s with active or convalescent COVID-19.

The chain is built from TRBV7-2 and TRBJ2-7, with D perhaps TRBD2 (5 bases). This CDR3 region has 14 residues. Germline CDR1 is SGHTA and CDR2 is FQGNSA. Trimming removed 2 bases at V and 0 bases at J, with 8 bases between. CDR3 residues: CASSLFSASYEQYF. DNA for the CDR3: TGTGCCAGCAGCTTATTTAGCGCCTCCTACGAGCAGTACTTC.

The rearrangement uses TRBV4-2 and TRBJ2-1; 9 nucleotides align to TRBD2. Germline CDR1 is LGHNA and CDR2 is YNFKEQ. V shed 0 bases, J shed 4 bases, and the junction held 7 bases outside the gene matches. The CDR3 totals 17 residues. The CDR3 sequence: CASSQDQASGDYNEQFF. CDR3 coding DNA: TGTGCCAGCAGCCAAGATCAGGCTAGCGGGGATTACAATGAGCAGTTCTTC.

This clone appeared a single time. This chain joins TRBV30 and TRBJ2-6, with a tentative D call TRBD1 (6 bases). The CDR3 covers 13 residues. The V and J ends lost 3 bases and 3 bases respectively, with 6 bases between them. Germline assignment: CDR1 GTSNPN and CDR2 SVGIG (reference sequence). CDR3 sequence (DNA): TGTGCCTGGAGCAGGGGTGGGGCCAACGTCCTGACTTTC. It codes for CAWSRGGANVLTF.

The gene calls are TRBV10-3 and TRBJ1-2, with 8 bases fitting TRBD1. V lost 6 bases, J lost 0 bases, and 0 bases stayed unmatched. Germline CDR1 is ENHRY and CDR2 is SYGVKD. The CDR3 consists of 13 residues. DNA for the CDR3: TGTGCCATCAGGACAGGGGCTAACTATGGCTACACCTTC. Translating it yields CAIRTGANYGYTF.

The chain employs TRBV27 and TRBJ2-5, with D possibly TRBD2 on 6 matching bases. V was clipped by 6 bases and J by 5 bases, with 13 bases between them. The CDR3 spans 13 residues. Germline lookup yields CDR1 MNHEY and CDR2 SMNVEV (reference sequence). CDR3: CASSLGGWETQYF. CDR3 DNA: TGTGCCAGCAGCCTCGGGGGTTGGGAGACCCAGTACTTC.

Note on this clone: Lacking the conserved final phenylalanine or tryptophan, this CDR3 likely reflects a read error. The DNA is left out, because the CDR3 cannot be placed on it with certainty; the CDR3 is given as TCRdb lists it. This chain connects TRBV23-1 to TRBJ1-2. TRBV23-1 is given ORF status, its function remaining uncertain. The CDR3 is 13 residues long, ends included. This chain's CDR3 is CASSLMSPKIVLL.